The 27 T cell receptor beta chains given below trace back to one sample, sequenced in a study of T cell responses to AZD1222 COVID-19 vaccine. Profiled with immunoSEQ multiplex PCR; TCRdb holds only in-frame clones, not every one. This sample has approximately 130,000 clones, with more than 85% found just once. The sequenced sample was peripheral blood, obtained 28 days after the second AZD1222 dose. All receptors come from an adult who received the AZD1222 COVID-19 vaccine.

CDR3 region: CASSGVAGGSYNEQFF. The CDR3 region has the DNA TGTGCCAGCAGCGGGGTAGCGGGGGGCTCCTACAATGAGCAGTTCTTC. V gene TRBV9 combines with J gene TRBJ2-1; 10 bases align to TRBD2. V trimming: 3 bases; J trimming: 0 bases; junction bases outside the gene matches: 3. This CDR3 has 16 amino acids. Germline CDR1 SGDLS, CDR2 YYNGEE.

The chain has TRBV5-4 and TRBJ2-7, with D uncertain. The V and J ends lost 1 base and 5 bases respectively, with 13 bases between them. The CDR3 sequence is 14 residues long. Germline values: CDR1 SGHNT, CDR2 YYREEE (reference sequence). CDR3 bases: TGTGCCAGCAGCTTGTCCAGCAACAACCACGAGCAGTACTTC. Translation gives CASSLSSNNHEQYF.

Details on this clone: The sample contains more than one DNA sequence encoding this CDR3. V gene TRBV27 combines with J gene TRBJ2-7; 7 nucleotides line up with TRBD1. The V gene end was trimmed by 5 bases and the J gene end by 1 base; junction bases not matched to a gene: 2. CDR3 size: 13 residues. Germline-derived CDR1 and CDR2 are MNHEY and SMNVEV (reference sequence). CDR3 loop: CASSPGQSYEQYF. CDR3 coding DNA: TGTGCCAGCAGTCCGGGACAGTCCTACGAGCAGTACTTC.

This clone came up a few times. The chain has TRBV11-2 and TRBJ2-6, with D tentatively TRBD1 or TRBD2 (6 bases each). Trimming removed 1 base at V and 2 bases at J, with 9 bases between. Germline V gives CDR1 SGHAT, CDR2 FQNNGV. The CDR3 is made up of 16 amino acids. The CDR3 reads CASSLGGAAGANVLTF. The DNA of the CDR3 is TGTGCCAGCAGCTTAGGGGGGGCAGCTGGGGCCAACGTCCTGACTTTC.

J is TRBJ2-5 and V is TRBV6-5; no clear D. Looked up from germline, CDR1 is MNHEY and CDR2 is SVGAGI. With 2 bases removed from V and 5 bases from J, the gap between germline ends came to 12 bases. This CDR3 has 14 amino acids. The CDR3 DNA follows: TGTGCCAGCAGTTACCCCAGCGCCCAGGAGACCCAGTACTTC. This encodes CASSYPSAQETQYF.

V and J are TRBV6-2 or TRBV6-3 and TRBJ1-5; the D is unclear. V shed 0 bases and J shed 10 bases, with 7 bases lying between them. The germline V gene encodes CDR1 MNHEY and CDR2 SVGEGT. The CDR3 extends over 12 amino acids. The CDR3 DNA sequence: TGTGCCAGCAGTTACTCGACCATCCCCCAGCATTTT. It translates to CASSYSTIPQHF.

The V call is TRBV5-1, the J call TRBJ2-5, with 7 bases fitting TRBD1. CDR1 SGHRS and CDR2 YFSETQ come from the germline V gene. The V and J ends lost 0 bases and 7 bases, in that order; junction bases with no gene match: 9. This CDR3 is 15 amino acids long. The CDR3 region is CASSLGSTGWVTQYF. Here the CDR3 DNA reads TGCGCCAGCAGCTTGGGGTCGACAGGGTGGGTGACCCAGTACTTC. Using reference TRBV5-1 and TRBJ2-5 for the parts outside the CDR3, the full variable domain is KAGVTQTPRYLIKTRGQQVTLSCSPISGHRSVSWYQQTPGQGLQFLFEYFSETQRNKGNFPGRFSGRQFSNSRSEMNVSTLELGDSALYLCASSLGSTGWVTQYFGPGTRLLVL.

The chain couples TRBV4-2 to TRBJ2-1, with 9 bases aligning to TRBD2. The length of the CDR3 is 17 residues. The germline CDR1 and CDR2 sequences are LGHNA and YNFKEQ. The trim removed 0 bases at V and 4 bases at J, leaving 7 bases unmatched. CDR3 coding DNA: TGTGCCAGCAGCCAAGATATAGCGGGGGAGTTTTACAATGAGCAGTTCTTC. Encoded protein: CASSQDIAGEFYNEQFF.

This clone has just a few counts. The chain employs TRBV5-1 and TRBJ2-2; TRBD2 is a possible D gene (6 bases). Germline V gives CDR1 SGHRS, CDR2 YFSETQ. V was trimmed by 4 bases and J by 0 bases, leaving 7 bases between them. This CDR3 spans 14 amino acids. CDR3 nucleotide sequence: TGCGCCAGCAGCCGGGAGCCGAACACCGGGGAGCTGTTTTTT. Translating gives CASSREPNTGELFF.

Here the CDR3 reads CASSPRFGGTPAYEQYF. Here the CDR3 DNA reads TGTGCCAGCAGCCCCCGCTTCGGGGGGACACCTGCCTACGAGCAGTACTTC. The gene calls are TRBV3-1 (or the pseudogene TRBV3-2) and TRBJ2-7, with D perhaps matching TRBD2 (7 bases). Germline CDR1 reads LGHDT; CDR2 reads YNNKEL (reference sequence). V was clipped by 4 bases and J by 2 bases, with 21 bases between them. The CDR3 spans 17 residues.

V gene TRBV3-1 (or the pseudogene TRBV3-2) combines with J gene TRBJ1-1; no clear D. CDR3 length: 16 amino acids. Germline CDR1 reads LGHDT; CDR2 reads YNNKEL (reference sequence). V was cut by 4 bases and J by 0 bases, with 15 bases left in between. Here the CDR3 reads CASSLRWTTMNTEAFF. As DNA, the CDR3 is TGTGCCAGCAGCCTCCGTTGGACGACCATGAACACTGAAGCTTTCTTT.

The chain carries TRBV6-2 or TRBV6-3 and TRBJ2-2, with D unresolved. V dropped 0 bases and J dropped 4 bases, with 12 bases sitting between them. The CDR3 totals 16 residues. Per the germline V gene, CDR1 is MNHEY and CDR2 is SVGEGT. CDR3: CASSYSLGMGTGELFF. The CDR3 bases are TGTGCCAGCAGTTACTCTCTGGGAATGGGCACCGGGGAGCTGTTTTTT.

The chain links TRBV30 to TRBJ1-3, with unresolved D. The V and J ends lost 2 bases and 2 bases respectively, with 7 bases between them. Germline assignment: CDR1 GTSNPN and CDR2 SVGIG (reference sequence). The CDR3 is 13 residues long. The CDR3 is CAWSIGAGNTIYF. CDR3 nucleotides: TGTGCCTGGAGTATCGGGGCTGGAAACACCATATATTTT.

This clone was counted between two and nine times. J is TRBJ1-1 and V is TRBV7-2; 8 positions agree with TRBD1. V lost 3 bases, J lost 1 base, and 1 base stayed unmatched. This CDR3 spans 14 amino acids. Looked up from germline, CDR1 is SGHTA and CDR2 is FQGNSA. The CDR3 protein is CASSFDRGNTEAFF. The CDR3 nucleotides read TGTGCCAGCAGCTTCGACAGGGGGAACACTGAAGCTTTCTTT.

V is TRBV15 and J is TRBJ2-2; D is uncertain. Trimming removed 5 bases at V and 6 bases at J, with 10 bases between. This CDR3 is 13 amino acids long. In germline, CDR1 is LNHNV, CDR2 YYDKDF (reference sequence). CDR3 in DNA: TGTGCCACCAGCCCCAAAAGGCCCGGGGAGCTGTTTTTT. This gives the protein CATSPKRPGELFF.

This clone was recorded a few times. The chain carries TRBV29-1 and TRBJ2-4; D is unclear. Germline V lookup: CDR1 SQVTM, CDR2 ANQGSEA. The length of the CDR3 is 17 residues. V lost 4 bases and J 0 bases, leaving 19 bases between the germline ends. The CDR3 region has the DNA TGCAGCGTTGCTGAGGTGGGGTTTGGTTTAGCCAAAAACATTCAGTACTTC. Translation gives CSVAEVGFGLAKNIQYF.

The chain combines TRBV5-1 with TRBJ2-1, with D tentatively TRBD1 (5 bases). V dropped 2 bases and J dropped 14 bases, with 11 bases sitting between them. The CDR3 covers 11 residues. Germline loops: CDR1 SGHRS, CDR2 YFSETQ. The CDR3 region is CASSLGAVEFF. The CDR3 DNA follows: TGCGCCAGCAGCTTAGGGGCAGTAGAGTTCTTC.

The V and J genes are TRBV11-1 and TRBJ1-2; D ambiguous. V was pared by 0 bases and J by 8 bases, with 16 bases between. CDR1 is SGHAT and CDR2 is FQDESV in the germline V gene (reference sequence). CDR3 length: 15 amino acids. CDR3 nucleotide sequence: TGTGCCAGCAGCTTAGCGCCCGACGGATTGGCGGGCTACACCTTC. It translates to CASSLAPDGLAGYTF.

The chain links TRBV7-3 to TRBJ2-7; 12 nucleotides agree with TRBD1. Per the germline V gene, CDR1 is SGHTA and CDR2 is FQGTGA. This CDR3 comprises 13 residues. J gave up 9 bases and V 2 bases, and 2 bases lay outside the gene matches. For the CDR3, the DNA is TGTGCCAGCAGCTTAGGGGACAGGGGGCTGCAGTACTTC. Translating it yields CASSLGDRGLQYF.

The chain recombines TRBV6-2 or TRBV6-3 with TRBJ1-5; 8 bases match TRBD1. The germline V gene has CDR1 MNHEY and CDR2 SVGEGT. The CDR3 contains 14 residues. V shed 2 bases and J 5 bases; nucleotides not matched to a gene: 2. CDR3 nucleotide sequence: TGTGCCAGCAGTTACGGACAGGGATATCAGCCCCAGCATTTT. Translated: CASSYGQGYQPQHF.

This clone was observed a single time. The J gene is TRBJ1-5, the V gene TRBV5-6; possible D gene TRBD1, 5 bases. The V and J ends lost 0 bases and 4 bases respectively, with 11 bases between them. CDR3 size: 15 residues. Looked up from germline, CDR1 is SGHDT and CDR2 is YYEEEE. CDR3 sequence (DNA): TGTGCCAGCAGCTTGGGTGCCAGGGAGAATCAGCCCCAGCATTTT. Encoded protein: CASSLGARENQPQHF.

The V call is TRBV19, the J call TRBJ1-3; D is uncertain. The V end was cut by 2 bases, the J end by 0 bases, with 11 bases between. From germline, CDR1 is LNHDA and CDR2 SQIVND (reference sequence). The CDR3 contains 16 residues. CDR3 in amino acids: CASSIQSRSSGNTIYF. The CDR3 bases are TGTGCCAGTAGTATACAGTCACGAAGCTCTGGAAACACCATATATTTT. The whole variable domain, remainder taken from reference TRBV19 and TRBJ1-3, is DGGITQSPKYLFRKEGQNVTLSCEQNLNHDAMYWYRQDPGQGLRLIYYSQIVNDFQKGDIAEGYSVSREKKESFPLTVTSAQKNPTAFYLCASSIQSRSSGNTIYFGEGSWLTVV.

In nucleotides, the CDR3 is TGTGCCAGCAAAAGGAGGGGGTACCAAGAGACCCAGTACTTC. Amino acid sequence: CASKRRGYQETQYF. The rearrangement links TRBV7-2 to TRBJ2-5; tentatively, D is TRBD1 or TRBD2 (6 bases each). CDR1 and CDR2 from the germline V gene are SGHTA and FQGNSA. The CDR3 consists of 14 residues. V was pared by 7 bases and J by 0 bases, with 12 bases between.

This rearrangement joins TRBV11-2 to TRBJ1-5; D might be TRBD1 (6 bases). CDR3 length: 14 amino acids. The germline V gene has CDR1 SGHAT and CDR2 FQNNGV. V was trimmed by 5 bases and J by 7 bases, leaving 15 bases between them. The CDR3 DNA follows: TGTGCCAGCAGCCCCCACGGGGGGCAACAGCCCCAGCATTTT. Encoded protein: CASSPHGGQQPQHF.

The chain uses TRBV19 and TRBJ1-1; TRBD1 matches 8 bases. This CDR3 region has 15 residues. Germline assignment: CDR1 LNHDA and CDR2 SQIVND (reference sequence). V shed 1 base and J 2 bases; nucleotides not matched to a gene: 3. CDR3 loop: CASSIATGGNTEAFF. The CDR3 bases are TGTGCCAGTAGTATAGCTACAGGGGGAAACACTGAAGCTTTCTTT.

The V call is TRBV3-1 (or the pseudogene TRBV3-2), the J call TRBJ2-7; 9 nucleotides line up with TRBD2. The germline V gene has CDR1 LGHDT and CDR2 YNNKEL (reference sequence). This CDR3 is built from 15 residues. Trimming took 4 bases from V and 6 from J; bases not matched to a gene: 10. CDR3 DNA sequence: TGTGCCAGCAGCCGCCTCGGCGGGGGGGAAGGCGAGCAGTACTTC. Protein product: CASSRLGGGEGEQYF.

The rearrangement uses TRBV3-1 (or the pseudogene TRBV3-2) and TRBJ2-1; D ambiguous. CDR1 is LGHDT, CDR2 YNNKEL, per germline (reference sequence). The CDR3 runs 15 residues. The V and J ends lost 4 bases and 3 bases respectively, with 13 bases between them. The CDR3 protein is CASSPWQGVYNEQFF. CDR3 DNA: TGTGCCAGCAGCCCCTGGCAAGGCGTCTACAATGAGCAGTTCTTC.